The source of this TCR beta chain is a study of T cell responses to AZD1222 COVID-19 vaccine. Regarding the study as a whole: The reported proportion of spike-specific TCRs targeting unmutated variant regions was nearly half.

Worth noting for this clone: What it recognizes is unknown.

The CDR3 is 14 residues long. Germline values: CDR1 MGHDK, CDR2 SYGVNS. The V segment lost 3 bases and the J segment 5 bases; nucleotides outside the gene matches: 5. The protocol was immunoSEQ multiplex PCR, while the TCRdb copy is restricted to in-frame clones and leaves out a portion. The data hold 130,000 or so clones, with roughly 84% observed a single time. Sample: peripheral blood, taken on day 0 of AZD1222 vaccination. The chain joins TRBV25-1 to TRBJ2-7; TRBD1 matches 9 bases. This TCR was sampled from an adult in good health. The CDR3, as DNA: TGTGCCAGCAGTGAGCACGGGACAGGGAACGAGCAGTACTTC. Translating it yields CASSEHGTGNEQYF.